What follows are 30 T cell receptor beta chains derived from one specimen sequenced in a study of cytomegalovirus exposure and HLA in healthy donors. Using immunoSEQ multiplex PCR, the repertoire was profiled, and TCRdb retains in-frame clones only, with some absent. The data show under 400,000 clones, 70% to 90% seen once. Sequenced input: PBMCs. These receptors came from a man younger than 45 in good health and CMV-seronegative.

This chain links TRBV7-9 with TRBJ2-5; TRBD2 might be the D (5 bases). Germline CDR1 and CDR2: SEHNR and FQNEAQ (reference sequence). Trimming took off 2 bases at V and 5 bases at J, with 12 bases between the two ends. The CDR3 loop spans 14 amino acids. CDR3 in DNA: TGTGCCAGCAGCTTACTGTCGGGGTGGGAGACCCAGTACTTC. Protein sequence: CASSLLSGWETQYF.

Here the CDR3 DNA reads TGTGCCAGCAGCTTAGGGTTAGTAGGGCTTGGAGGGATCGAGCAGTTCTTC. This sequence encodes CASSLGLVGLGGIEQFF. V usage is TRBV11-2 and J usage is TRBJ2-1; maybe TRBD2 (6 bases). Germline CDR1 and CDR2: SGHAT and FQNNGV. The CDR3 runs to 17 residues. V was shortened by 1 base and J by 10 bases, with 23 bases between the two germline ends.

The J gene is TRBJ1-2, the V gene TRBV5-1; D remains unclear. Germline values: CDR1 SGHRS, CDR2 YFSETQ. The CDR3 covers 15 residues. The V gene lost 4 bases and the J gene lost 1 base, with 14 bases spanning the gap. This CDR3 reads CASSLLGTGNYGYTF. The DNA for the CDR3 is TGCGCCAGCAGCCTTTTAGGAACGGGTAACTATGGCTACACCTTC. Full variable domain (remainder filled in from reference TRBV5-1 and TRBJ1-2): KAGVTQTPRYLIKTRGQQVTLSCSPISGHRSVSWYQQTPGQGLQFLFEYFSETQRNKGNFPGRFSGRQFSNSRSEMNVSTLELGDSALYLCASSLLGTGNYGYTFGSGTRLTVV.

This clone was observed a single time. The J gene is TRBJ2-3, the V gene TRBV12-5, with D unclear. Trimming took off 2 bases at V and 6 bases at J, with 12 bases between the two ends. The CDR3 has 14 amino acids. The V gene's germline CDR1 is LGHNT and CDR2 FRNRAP. The CDR3 here is CASGLYALGDTQYF. The CDR3 DNA reads as TGTGCTAGTGGTTTGTACGCTCTCGGGGATACGCAGTATTTT. The full variable domain, with the rest looked up from reference TRBV12-5 and TRBJ2-3, is DARVTQTPRHKVTEMGQEVTMRCQPILGHNTVFWYRQTMMQGLELLAYFRNRAPLDDSGMPKDRFSAEMPDATLATLKIQPSEPRDSAVYFCASGLYALGDTQYFGPGTRLTVL.

The gene calls are TRBV7-9 and TRBJ1-5, with no clear D. CDR1 is SEHNR and CDR2 is FQNEAQ in the germline V gene (reference sequence). V was pared by 3 bases and J by 3 bases, with 15 bases between. The CDR3 spans 16 residues. This CDR3 is CASSFDEISFNQPQHF. The CDR3 nucleotides read TGTGCCAGCAGCTTTGATGAGATTTCGTTCAATCAGCCCCAGCATTTT.

CDR3 coding DNA: TGTGCCAGCAGCCAAGGCGGTGATAGCAATGAGCAGTTCTTC. This gives the protein CASSQGGDSNEQFF. The chain has TRBV4-2 and TRBJ2-1; no reliable D call. The CDR3 runs to 14 residues. V lost 1 base and J lost 6, with 10 bases in between. Germline CDR1 is LGHNA and CDR2 is YNFKEQ.

The chain recombines TRBV5-1 with TRBJ2-3; 8 nucleotides align to TRBD1. V shed 4 bases and J 2 bases; nucleotides not matched to a gene: 15. Germline assignment: CDR1 SGHRS and CDR2 YFSETQ. The CDR3 runs to 18 residues. CDR3 nucleotide sequence: TGCGCCAGCAGCACAGGACAGGGTACACCATCCCTCACAGATACGCAGTATTTT. Translation: CASSTGQGTPSLTDTQYF.

J is TRBJ2-1 and V is TRBV7-6, with D perhaps matching TRBD2 (5 bases). The CDR3 is 13 residues long. Trimming cost V 6 bases and J 6 bases, with 12 bases left between them. The germline V gene has CDR1 SGHVS and CDR2 FNYEAQ. The CDR3 protein is CASSLLSGNEQFF. The CDR3 DNA reads TGTGCCAGCAGTTTGCTGAGCGGCAATGAGCAGTTCTTC.

V gene TRBV5-1 combines with J gene TRBJ1-1; 8 nucleotides agree with TRBD1. Per germline, CDR1 SGHRS and CDR2 YFSETQ. Losses at the gene ends were 3 bases for V and 1 base for J; bases not matched to a gene: 5. CDR3 size: 15 residues. CDR3 sequence reads: CASSYSQGENTEAFF. The CDR3 region has the DNA TGCGCCAGCAGCTATTCACAGGGGGAGAACACTGAAGCTTTCTTT.

The V and J genes are TRBV7-2 and TRBJ2-3; TRBD2 aligns across 7 bases. This CDR3 is built from 14 residues. CDR1 is SGHTA, CDR2 FQGNSA, per germline. The V and J ends lost 1 base and 6 bases, in that order; junction bases with no gene match: 4. This chain's CDR3 is CASSLGGGRDTQYF. The CDR3 region has the DNA TGTGCCAGCAGCTTAGGGGGGGGTAGGGATACGCAGTATTTT.

The chain recombines TRBV27 with TRBJ1-1, with 7 bases matching TRBD1. J lost 1 base, V lost 4 bases, and 9 bases had no gene match. This CDR3 has 16 amino acids. Germline CDR1 and CDR2: MNHEY and SMNVEV (reference sequence). The CDR3 DNA sequence: TGTGCCAGCAGTTCCCGGGACAGAGTTAAGAACACTGAAGCTTTCTTT. Its protein product is CASSSRDRVKNTEAFF.

The genes are TRBV2 and TRBJ2-1; 8 bases are shared with TRBD1. V lost 8 bases to trimming and J lost 9 bases; unmatched junction nucleotides: 18. Germline V gene sequence: CDR1 SNHLY, CDR2 FYNNEI. The CDR3 contains 16 residues. The CDR3 bases are TGTGCCAGCCTAAGGAAATCCGGGACAGGACAGGTTGAGCAGTTCTTC. Protein sequence: CASLRKSGTGQVEQFF.

Concerning this clone itself: The sample has other DNA sequences that encode this CDR3 too. The chain has TRBV27 and TRBJ2-1; 8 bases map to TRBD2. J lost 10 bases, V lost 6 bases, and 2 bases had no gene match. In germline, CDR1 is MNHEY, CDR2 SMNVEV (reference sequence). The CDR3 contains 11 residues. The CDR3 protein is CASSRGGEQFF. The CDR3, as DNA: TGTGCCAGCAGCCGCGGGGGGGAGCAGTTCTTC.

The chain combines TRBV30 with TRBJ2-3, with unresolved D. The V gene's germline CDR1 is GTSNPN and CDR2 SVGIG (reference sequence). V shed 2 bases and J shed 6 bases, with 9 bases lying between them. The CDR3 covers 12 residues. The CDR3 region is CAWSLGLDTQYF. The CDR3 DNA sequence: TGTGCCTGGAGTCTCGGGTTGGATACGCAGTATTTT.

This chain uses TRBV2 with TRBJ1-5; 8 positions match TRBD1. Germline V gives CDR1 SNHLY, CDR2 FYNNEI. The ends lost 4 bases at V and 2 bases at J; junction bases unmatched: 4. CDR3 length: 15 residues. The CDR3 DNA follows: TGTGCCAGCAGTGTGGAGGACAGGGGCAATCAGCCCCAGCATTTT. Translated: CASSVEDRGNQPQHF.

This chain connects TRBV7-8 to TRBJ1-5; no clear D. This CDR3 has 17 residues. Germline CDR1 is SGHVS and CDR2 is FQNEAQ. V lost 5 bases and J lost 0, with 17 bases in between. This CDR3 reads CASSPHGESYSNQPQHF. CDR3 DNA: TGTGCCAGCAGCCCGCACGGGGAATCATATAGCAATCAGCCCCAGCATTTT.

The chain employs TRBV19 and TRBJ2-7, with 8 bases that match TRBD1. CDR1 and CDR2 from the germline V gene are LNHDA and SQIVND (reference sequence). Losses at the gene ends were 7 bases for V and 0 bases for J; bases not matched to a gene: 11. The CDR3 covers 16 residues. The CDR3 is CASTQTGGVASYEQYF. The CDR3 DNA sequence: TGTGCCAGTACCCAAACAGGGGGAGTTGCCTCCTACGAGCAGTACTTC. Full variable domain (outside the CDR3, taken from reference TRBV19 and TRBJ2-7): DGGITQSPKYLFRKEGQNVTLSCEQNLNHDAMYWYRQDPGQGLRLIYYSQIVNDFQKGDIAEGYSVSREKKESFPLTVTSAQKNPTAFYLCASTQTGGVASYEQYFGPGTRLTVT.

The V call is TRBV30, the J call TRBJ1-4; no definite D call. In germline, CDR1 is GTSNPN, CDR2 SVGIG (reference sequence). The CDR3 length is 14 residues. Trimming shortened V by 2 bases and J by 4 bases, and 11 bases separated the two germline ends. CDR3 bases: TGTGCCTGGAGTACAAACAGCTTTAATGAAAAACTGTTTTTT. Amino acid sequence: CAWSTNSFNEKLFF.

This clone was detected only a few times. The V gene is TRBV15, the J gene TRBJ1-2, with D unclear. The CDR3 consists of 14 residues. Germline-derived CDR1 and CDR2 are LNHNV and YYDKDF (reference sequence). The V end lost 0 bases, the J end lost 2 bases, and 7 bases lay between the germline ends. This chain's CDR3 is CATSRDIGNYGYTF. CDR3 DNA sequence: TGTGCCACCAGCAGAGATATCGGGAACTATGGCTACACCTTC.

The V and J genes are TRBV6-5 and TRBJ1-6; the D is unclear. Trimming stripped 2 bases from V and 8 bases from J, with 10 bases between. Per germline, CDR1 MNHEY and CDR2 SVGAGI. The CDR3 consists of 14 residues. The CDR3 reads CASSYNGFDSPLHF. The CDR3 DNA reads TGTGCCAGCAGTTACAATGGCTTCGATTCACCCCTCCACTTT.

The sample holds one count of this clone. The rearrangement links TRBV7-9 to TRBJ2-4; TRBD1 is a possible D gene (6 bases). From germline, CDR1 is SEHNR and CDR2 FQNEAQ (reference sequence). Trimming stripped 6 bases from V and 3 bases from J, with 12 bases between. This CDR3 contains 14 residues. DNA of the CDR3: TGTGCCAGCAGGGGGGCAGATTACAAAAACATTCAGTACTTC. Amino acids: CASRGADYKNIQYF.

The gene calls are TRBV5-1 and TRBJ2-2; 7 bases align to TRBD1. Germline assignment: CDR1 SGHRS and CDR2 YFSETQ. V lost 5 bases to trimming and J lost 4 bases; unmatched junction nucleotides: 8. The CDR3 runs to 15 residues. DNA of the CDR3: TGCGCCAGCAGATCCTCGGGACAGCCCACCGGGGAGCTGTTTTTT. This gives the protein CASRSSGQPTGELFF.

V usage is TRBV11-2 and J usage is TRBJ2-1; 14 positions match TRBD2. V gave up 4 bases and J gave up 7 bases; unmatched junction bases: 6. The germline V gene encodes CDR1 SGHAT and CDR2 FQNNGV. The CDR3 runs 16 residues. The CDR3, as DNA: TGTGCCAGCAGCTATCGACTAGCGGGGGGGATTAATGAGCAGTTCTTC. It encodes CASSYRLAGGINEQFF.

The chain is built from TRBV29-1 and TRBJ2-7; the D is unclear. CDR3 length equals 13 residues. The germline V gene has CDR1 SQVTM and CDR2 ANQGSEA. The V and J ends lost 6 bases and 6 bases respectively, with 18 bases between them. CDR3 sequence (DNA): TGCAGCGTAATAGGCCCCCAGGAACGCGAGCAGTACTTC. The encoded protein is CSVIGPQEREQYF.

V gene TRBV28 combines with J gene TRBJ2-5; TRBD1 agrees at 11 bases. With V trimmed by 6 bases and J by 5 bases, 2 bases remained unmatched. CDR1 and CDR2 (germline): MDHEN, SYDVKM. The CDR3 is made up of 13 amino acids. The CDR3 sequence is CASRRDRGETQYF. CDR3 nucleotides: TGTGCCAGCAGACGGGACAGGGGGGAGACCCAGTACTTC. The full variable domain, with the rest looked up from reference TRBV28 and TRBJ2-5, is DVKVTQSSRYLVKRTGEKVFLECVQDMDHENMFWYRQDPGLGLRLIYFSYDVKMKEKGDIPEGYSVSREKKERFSLILESASTNQTSMYLCASRRDRGETQYFGPGTRLLVL.

This chain links TRBV15 with TRBJ1-1; possible D gene TRBD1, 6 bases. This CDR3 is 14 amino acids long. The V end lost 8 bases, the J end lost 2 bases, and 15 bases lay between the germline ends. The germline V gene has CDR1 LNHNV and CDR2 YYDKDF (reference sequence). The CDR3 here is CATSGGGINTEAFF. Here the CDR3 DNA reads TGTGCCACCTCCGGGGGGGGCATAAACACTGAAGCTTTCTTT. The entire variable domain, with the rest obtained from reference TRBV15 and TRBJ1-1, is as follows: DAMVIQNPRYQVTQFGKPVTLSCSQTLNHNVMYWYQQKSSQAPKLLFHYYDKDFNNEADTPDNFQSRRPNTSFCFLDIRSPGLGDTAMYLCATSGGGINTEAFFGQGTRLTVV.

The gene calls are TRBV4-1 and TRBJ2-5; D might be TRBD1 (5 bases). Trimming took off 1 base at V and 2 bases at J, with 8 bases between the two ends. Germline V gene sequence: CDR1 MGHRA, CDR2 YSYEKL. The CDR3 is made up of 14 amino acids. DNA for the CDR3: TGCGCCAGCAGCCAAGGACAGCTTCAAGAGACCCAGTACTTC. This codes for CASSQGQLQETQYF.

V gene TRBV5-4 combines with J gene TRBJ2-5; maybe TRBD1 (6 bases). V shed 4 bases and J shed 2 bases, with 12 bases lying between them. CDR3 length: 14 residues. Germline values: CDR1 SGHNT, CDR2 YYREEE (reference sequence). CDR3 coding DNA: TGTGCCAGCAGCGTGGACAGTAGACAAGAGACCCAGTACTTC. Amino acid sequence: CASSVDSRQETQYF.

This sequence joins TRBV18 and TRBJ1-4; no clear D gene. CDR3 length: 14 amino acids. From germline, CDR1 is KGHSH and CDR2 LQKENI. Trimming left V 2 bases short and J 7 bases short, with 11 bases between. The CDR3 bases are TGTGCCAGCTCACCAATGCAGGCGGGTGAAAAACTGTTTTTT. Its translation is CASSPMQAGEKLFF.

The chain recombines TRBV5-1 with TRBJ2-3; D uncertain. Deletions cut 5 bases from V and 2 bases from J, with 9 bases between. CDR3 length equals 13 residues. Germline V CDR1 and CDR2: SGHRS, YFSETQ. The CDR3 bases are TGCGCCAGCAGTTCCAGACACACAGATACGCAGTATTTT. Protein: CASSSRHTDTQYF.